The sequence of this T cell receptor beta chain was determined in a study of shared clonotypes between healthy human individuals. Points from the study as a whole: Shared across a handful of donors were roughly 4.7% of the naive CD4 clonotypes. Generation probability values for non-shared clonotypes were lower than those for clonotypes shared by all four donors.

The deep-level immunoSEQ assay was used. How the authors handled the data: Owing to the provision of junction-only sequences devoid of quality scores by immunoSEQ, filtering differed. Sequenced by immunoSEQ multiplex PCR; TCRdb stores in-frame clones only, minus some. V, J and clone size are taken as reported in that table, and D and trimming were inferred from the DNA itself. The sample consists of around 1.9 million clones, under 95% of them appearing once. Germline loops: CDR1 LNHDA, CDR2 SQIVND (reference sequence). Trimming removed 2 bases at V and 5 bases at J, with 15 bases between. The CDR3 is 15 residues long. The naive CD8 population came from CD45RO-negative cells selected for CCR7, without terminally differentiated effector memory CD45RA+ cells. This clone is a singleton in its sample. Its antigen is not identified.

Sequencing was performed on naive CD8+ T cells from PBMCs. The chain has TRBV19 and TRBJ2-5; TRBD1 might be the D (6 bases). This receptor was taken from a man between 18 and 29 years old in good health. Some clones in this sample may be carry-over from other donors' samples. DNA of the CDR3: TGTGCCAGTAGTATACTGCCCGGCAGGGGTGAGACCCAGTACTTC. As protein: CASSILPGRGETQYF.